The subject of this entry is one T cell receptor beta chain. Its antigen remains unidentified. Treatment meaning: around 19 received Ad26.COV2.S at low or high dose, single or two shots; about five received placebo; per-sample allocation not given. Material that was analyzed had been drawn on day 63 after the first vaccine or placebo injection. What was given as vaccine was an Ad26 vector encoding Wuhan-strain SARS-CoV-2 spike. This record comes from a study of Ad26.COV2.S vaccination and SARS-CoV-2 variants. Study results and limitations: Total T cell responses, in the TCR breadth and depth analyses, may have been underestimated.

The ends were cut back, 2 bases at V and 7 bases at J, with 17 bases in the middle. This CDR3 is 15 amino acids long. Germline-derived CDR1 and CDR2 are SNHLY and FYNNEI. TCRdb keeps only in-frame clones here, not all; method: immunoSEQ multiplex PCR. Among around 450,000 clones listed, roughly 91% were seen once. The sample here was peripheral blood, taken in a trial of Ad26.COV2.S vaccine versus placebo. This sequence originates from a person between 18 and 65 years old who received the Ad26.COV2.S COVID-19 vaccine or a placebo. V usage is TRBV2 and J usage is TRBJ1-2, with D possibly being TRBD1 (5 bases). This CDR3 reads CASSETGTPDRGYTF. The CDR3 coding sequence is TGTGCCAGCAGTGAAACGGGGACTCCTGATCGTGGCTACACCTTC.